This is a list of T cell receptor beta chains from one sample in a study of shared clonotypes between healthy human individuals. This table comes from immunoSEQ multiplex PCR, and its TCRdb copy is limited to in-frame clones, with some not included. The data show 950,000 to 1,100,000 clones, around 82% seen once. Material: memory CD4+ T cells from PBMCs. These TCRs come from a man aged 18-30 years in good health. Some clones in this sample may be carry-over from other donors' samples. Both conserved end residues are part of each CDR3. A D gene is named only where the DNA matches it firmly. Size values are once, few and many counts, or a class for expanded clones, and some rows have none.

d_gene: TRBD1
abundance: -
v_gene: TRBV18
j_gene: TRBJ1-1
CDR3nt: TGTGCCAGCTCACCGCGGGACAGCTTGAACACTGAAGCTTTCTTT
CDR3aa: CASSPRDSLNTEAFF

d_gene: -
abundance: -
v_gene: TRBV7-2
j_gene: TRBJ2-3
CDR3nt: TGTGCCAGCAGCTTAGCGCCCGCAGGGGGCACAGATACGCAGTATTTT
CDR3aa: CASSLAPAGGTDTQYF

d_gene: TRBD2
abundance: -
v_gene: TRBV10-3
j_gene: TRBJ2-7
CDR3nt: TGTGCCATCGGCGGGACTAGCGGGTTGGGCTCCTACGAGCAGTACTTC
CDR3aa: CAIGGTSGLGSYEQYF

d_gene: TRBD2
abundance: -
v_gene: TRBV7-8
j_gene: TRBJ2-1
CDR3nt: TGTGCCAGCAGCCGGTACGAGACTAGCGGGGAGCAGTTCTTC
CDR3aa: CASSRYETSGEQFF

d_gene: -
abundance: -
v_gene: TRBV4-2
j_gene: TRBJ1-2
CDR3nt: TGTGCCAGCAGCCAAGGGGCTTATGGCTACACCTTC
CDR3aa: CASSQGAYGYTF

d_gene: -
abundance: -
v_gene: TRBV15
j_gene: TRBJ2-1
CDR3nt: TGTGCCACCAGCTCGCGACTTTCGGGTGAGCAGTTCTTC
CDR3aa: CATSSRLSGEQFF

d_gene: -
abundance: -
v_gene: TRBV4-3
j_gene: TRBJ2-1
CDR3nt: TGCGCCAGCAGCCAAGTTCAGAGCTCCTACAATGAGCAGTTCTTC
CDR3aa: CASSQVQSSYNEQFF

d_gene: TRBD2
abundance: -
v_gene: TRBV27
j_gene: TRBJ2-7
CDR3nt: TGTGCCAGCAGTTTAGCTAGCGGGGGAACCTACGAGCAGTACTTC
CDR3aa: CASSLASGGTYEQYF

d_gene: TRBD2
abundance: -
v_gene: TRBV28
j_gene: TRBJ2-5
CDR3nt: TGTGCCAGCAGTTCAAGGACTAGCTTGGAGACCCAGTACTTC
CDR3aa: CASSSRTSLETQYF

d_gene: -
abundance: -
v_gene: TRBV5-1
j_gene: TRBJ2-2
CDR3nt: TGCGCCAGCAGCGCGAGGGCTCCGAACACCGGGGAGCTGTTTTTT
CDR3aa: CASSARAPNTGELFF

d_gene: TRBD2
abundance: -
v_gene: TRBV16
j_gene: TRBJ2-3
CDR3nt: TGTGCCAGCAGCCACCCCCAGCGGGATCTGACAGATACGCAGTATTTT
CDR3aa: CASSHPQRDLTDTQYF

d_gene: -
abundance: -
v_gene: TRBV5-1
j_gene: TRBJ1-1
CDR3nt: TGCGCCAGCAGCCCGAACGGTATAGGGGGTAGTACTGAAGCTTTCTTT
CDR3aa: CASSPNGIGGSTEAFF

d_gene: -
abundance: -
v_gene: TRBV7-2
j_gene: TRBJ2-5
CDR3nt: TGTGCCAGCAGGCCGGGACTTCGGGAAACCCAGTACTTC
CDR3aa: CASRPGLRETQYF

d_gene: -
abundance: -
v_gene: TRBV6-5
j_gene: TRBJ1-3
CDR3nt: TGTGCCAGCAGGCCTACACGGGTAGCGGGAAACACCATATATTTT
CDR3aa: CASRPTRVAGNTIYF

d_gene: -
abundance: once
v_gene: TRBV5-4
j_gene: TRBJ1-4
CDR3nt: TGTGCCAGCAGCCTCGCTGCTGGCCTTAATGAAAAACTGTTTTTT
CDR3aa: CASSLAAGLNEKLFF

d_gene: -
abundance: few
v_gene: TRBV10-3
j_gene: TRBJ1-1
CDR3nt: TGTGCCATCAGTCCAGGGGCTACGGGTGGAGCTTTCTTT
CDR3aa: CAISPGATGGAFF

d_gene: TRBD1
abundance: -
v_gene: TRBV7-2
j_gene: TRBJ1-2
CDR3nt: TGTGCCAGGGGGGACAGGGGTGTAGTTGGCTACACCTTC
CDR3aa: CARGDRGVVGYTF

d_gene: TRBD2
abundance: -
v_gene: TRBV27
j_gene: TRBJ2-7
CDR3nt: TGTGCCAGCAGTACTAGACTAGCGGGACCCTCCTACGAGCAGTACTTC
CDR3aa: CASSTRLAGPSYEQYF

d_gene: TRBD2
abundance: -
v_gene: TRBV19
j_gene: TRBJ2-7
CDR3nt: TGTGCCAGTAGTGAAATAGCGGGAGTTTCCTCCTACGAGCAGTACTTC
CDR3aa: CASSEIAGVSSYEQYF

d_gene: TRBD2
abundance: -
v_gene: TRBV20-1
j_gene: TRBJ2-2
CDR3nt: TGCAGTGCGGAGCGGGGCGGGGAGCTGTTTTTT
CDR3aa: CSAERGGELFF

d_gene: -
abundance: many
v_gene: TRBV30
j_gene: TRBJ2-7
CDR3nt: TGTGCCTGGAGCATAAGCTCCTACGAGCAGTACTTC
CDR3aa: CAWSISSYEQYF

d_gene: -
abundance: few
v_gene: TRBV28
j_gene: TRBJ2-5
CDR3nt: TGTGCCAGCACCAACCCGGGACGGGTGGAGACCCAGTACTTC
CDR3aa: CASTNPGRVETQYF

d_gene: TRBD1
abundance: -
v_gene: TRBV13
j_gene: TRBJ1-1
CDR3nt: TGTGCCAGCAGCCGAGGACAGGGGAACACTGAAGCTTTCTTT
CDR3aa: CASSRGQGNTEAFF

d_gene: TRBD2
abundance: -
v_gene: TRBV7-9
j_gene: TRBJ2-5
CDR3nt: TGTGCCAGCAGCTTAGCAGGGACTAGCCAAGAGACCCAGTACTTC
CDR3aa: CASSLAGTSQETQYF

d_gene: -
abundance: many
v_gene: TRBV28
j_gene: TRBJ1-5
CDR3nt: TGTGCCAGCAGTTTCGGGCTCAAAGGGAGCAATCAGCCCCAGCATTTT
CDR3aa: CASSFGLKGSNQPQHF

d_gene: -
abundance: -
v_gene: TRBV27
j_gene: TRBJ1-5
CDR3nt: TGTGCCAGCAGTTCCCCCCGTCAGCCCCAGCATTTT
CDR3aa: CASSSPRQPQHF

d_gene: -
abundance: -
v_gene: TRBV11-2
j_gene: TRBJ2-1
CDR3nt: TGTGCCAGCAGCTTAAGTCACGGATGGGACAATGAGCAGTTCTTC
CDR3aa: CASSLSHGWDNEQFF

d_gene: -
abundance: -
v_gene: TRBV19
j_gene: TRBJ2-5
CDR3nt: TGTGCCACCCGATTGGACCCCGGTTCGGAGACCCAGTACTTC
CDR3aa: CATRLDPGSETQYF

d_gene: -
abundance: -
v_gene: TRBV7-2
j_gene: TRBJ2-7
CDR3nt: TGTGCCAGCAGCCCCGACAGGAACTCCTACGAGCAGTACTTC
CDR3aa: CASSPDRNSYEQYF

d_gene: -
abundance: -
v_gene: TRBV9
j_gene: TRBJ2-1
CDR3nt: TGTGCCAGCAGCGTAAGCCCAGGGGCGTGGAATGAGCAGTTCTTC
CDR3aa: CASSVSPGAWNEQFF

d_gene: -
abundance: -
v_gene: TRBV5-1
j_gene: TRBJ2-5
CDR3nt: TGCGCCAGCAGCTTGGCCGGGGTTCCTAGAAGTATAGAGACCCAGTACTTC
CDR3aa: CASSLAGVPRSIETQYF

d_gene: TRBD1
abundance: -
v_gene: TRBV27
j_gene: TRBJ1-2
CDR3nt: TGTGCCAGCAGTTACCGACAGGGGGCTTGGGGCTACACCTTC
CDR3aa: CASSYRQGAWGYTF

d_gene: -
abundance: -
v_gene: TRBV11-2
j_gene: TRBJ1-2
CDR3nt: TGTGCCAGCAGCTCGAGGACAGATAACCCCTATGGCTACACCTTC
CDR3aa: CASSSRTDNPYGYTF

d_gene: -
abundance: -
v_gene: TRBV21-1
j_gene: TRBJ1-1
CDR3nt: TGTGCCAGCAGCATCCGGACGGACCGGAACACTGAAGCTTTCTTT
CDR3aa: CASSIRTDRNTEAFF

d_gene: TRBD2
abundance: -
v_gene: TRBV5-1
j_gene: TRBJ2-1
CDR3nt: TGCGCCAGCAGCTTGGCCCCAGCGGGAGTTGCCGAGCAGTTCTTC
CDR3aa: CASSLAPAGVAEQFF

d_gene: -
abundance: -
v_gene: TRBV12-1
j_gene: TRBJ1-5
CDR3nt: TGTGCCAGCAGCCCCCGGGACAGTAGACTCCCTCAGCCCCAGCATTTT
CDR3aa: CASSPRDSRLPQPQHF

d_gene: TRBD2
abundance: -
v_gene: TRBV7-2
j_gene: TRBJ2-1
CDR3nt: TGTGCCAGCAGTTCCGCCGGGACTAGCGCGTACAATGAGCAGTTCTTC
CDR3aa: CASSSAGTSAYNEQFF

d_gene: -
abundance: -
v_gene: TRBV4-3
j_gene: TRBJ2-3
CDR3nt: TGCGCCAGCAGCCAAGCCTCTTGGAGCACAGATACGCAGTATTTT
CDR3aa: CASSQASWSTDTQYF

d_gene: TRBD1
abundance: -
v_gene: TRBV6-1
j_gene: TRBJ2-6
CDR3nt: TGTGCCAGCACCACGACAGGGGCGGGGGCCAACGTCCTGACTTTC
CDR3aa: CASTTTGAGANVLTF

d_gene: TRBD1
abundance: -
v_gene: TRBV18
j_gene: TRBJ1-1
CDR3nt: TGTGCCAGCTCACAGAACCGGGACAGGAAAACGAACACTGAAGCTTTCTTT
CDR3aa: CASSQNRDRKTNTEAFF

d_gene: TRBD1
abundance: -
v_gene: TRBV28
j_gene: TRBJ2-7
CDR3nt: TGTGCCAGCAGTTCGTACGGTCACAGGGGATACTCCTACGAGCAGTACTTC
CDR3aa: CASSSYGHRGYSYEQYF

d_gene: -
abundance: few
v_gene: TRBV4-1
j_gene: TRBJ2-5
CDR3nt: TGCGCCAGCAGCCAAGGCCCGCAAGAGACCCAGTACTTC
CDR3aa: CASSQGPQETQYF

d_gene: -
abundance: -
v_gene: TRBV11-2
j_gene: TRBJ1-5
CDR3nt: TGTGCCAGCAGCTTTACGAGGGATCAGCCCCAGCATTTT
CDR3aa: CASSFTRDQPQHF

d_gene: -
abundance: -
v_gene: TRBV14
j_gene: TRBJ1-2
CDR3nt: TGTGCCAGCAGCCAAGATCGTCGGGGCTACACCTTC
CDR3aa: CASSQDRRGYTF

d_gene: -
abundance: few
v_gene: TRBV30
j_gene: TRBJ1-5
CDR3nt: TGTGCCTGGAGTAGGCAGGGCCCGCAGCCCCAGCATTTT
CDR3aa: CAWSRQGPQPQHF

d_gene: -
abundance: once
v_gene: TRBV29-1
j_gene: TRBJ1-4
CDR3nt: TGCAGCGTTGATGGGTTTCCCTGGGGGGAAAAACTGTTTTTT
CDR3aa: CSVDGFPWGEKLFF

d_gene: -
abundance: few
v_gene: TRBV28
j_gene: TRBJ1-5
CDR3nt: TGTGCCAGCAGAGCGCAGAATAGCAATCAGCCCCAGCATTTT
CDR3aa: CASRAQNSNQPQHF

d_gene: TRBD2
abundance: -
v_gene: TRBV7-9
j_gene: TRBJ2-7
CDR3nt: TGTGCCAGCAGCTATGGGACTAGCGGGAGCTACGAGCAGTACTTC
CDR3aa: CASSYGTSGSYEQYF

d_gene: -
abundance: -
v_gene: TRBV7-3
j_gene: TRBJ2-3
CDR3nt: TGTGCCAGCAGCTTAAACCCCAGCACAGATACGCAGTATTTT
CDR3aa: CASSLNPSTDTQYF

d_gene: TRBD2
abundance: few
v_gene: TRBV10-3
j_gene: TRBJ2-1
CDR3nt: TGTGCCATCAGTGATCCTAGCGGGAGATCATCCGATGAGCAGTTCTTC
CDR3aa: CAISDPSGRSSDEQFF

d_gene: TRBD1
abundance: -
v_gene: TRBV5-1
j_gene: TRBJ2-7
CDR3nt: TGCGCCAGCAGCTTGGGACAGGGGGGCGAGCAGTACTTC
CDR3aa: CASSLGQGGEQYF

d_gene: -
abundance: -
v_gene: TRBV6-1
j_gene: TRBJ1-2
CDR3nt: TGTGCCAGCAGTGAATTGGTCGTAGGAGGGACTGGCTACACCTTC
CDR3aa: CASSELVVGGTGYTF

d_gene: TRBD2
abundance: -
v_gene: TRBV7-2
j_gene: TRBJ2-5
CDR3nt: TGTGCCAGCAGCTTTAGCGGGAGCGCAGAGACCCAGTACTTC
CDR3aa: CASSFSGSAETQYF